The source of this TCR beta chain is a study of blood T cell repertoires in COVID-19. Looking at the study overall: Samples of COVID-19 (acute and convalescent) were obtained from the United States, Italy and Spain. In each case, the material was cDNA or gDNA derived from T cells, B-cell-depleted T cells, or PBMCs.

Per the authors' pipeline: Cell counts per sample came from amplifying reference gene primers. Libraries were prepared by immunoSEQ multiplex PCR; TCRdb keeps only in-frame clonotypes and omits some of them. The D gene and trimming were derived from the DNA, and the V and J assignments and clone size from that table. The table has about 120,000 clones, roughly 88% seen once. The CDR3 length is 14 residues. CDR1 is MDHEN and CDR2 is SYDVKM in the germline V gene. Trimming removed 4 bases from V and 6 bases from J; junction bases left unmatched: 5. The chain joins TRBV28 to TRBJ1-5; TRBD1 agrees at 8 bases. The source material was peripheral blood. This TCR was recovered from a woman aged 50 to 60 with active or convalescent COVID-19. In DNA form, the CDR3 reads TGTGCCAGCAGTTCCGGACAGGGAACTCAGCCCCAGCATTTT. This encodes CASSSGQGTQPQHF.